This TCR beta chain was captured in a study of blood T cell repertoires in COVID-19. Per the authors' pipeline: Cell counts per sample came from amplifying reference gene primers. TCRdb keeps only in-frame clones here, not all; method: immunoSEQ multiplex PCR. That table supplies the V and J calls and clone size; D and trimming were determined from the DNA. The table includes about 400,000 clones, 88% detected once. From germline, CDR1 is SGDLS and CDR2 YYNGEE. The V segment lost 4 bases and the J segment 1 base; nucleotides outside the gene matches: 11. The CDR3 totals 17 residues. The clonotype comes from a woman aged 30 to 39 with acute COVID-19. The sample taken for sequencing was PBMCs or T cells enriched from blood (not recorded which). This rearrangement joins TRBV9 to TRBJ1-1; 9 bases line up with TRBD1. The CDR3 reads CASSPYTPTGGNTEAFF. The CDR3 DNA follows: TGTGCCAGCAGCCCGTATACTCCGACAGGGGGGAACACTGAAGCTTTCTTT. Using reference TRBV9 and TRBJ1-1 for the parts outside the CDR3, the full variable domain is DSGVTQTPKHLITATGQRVTLRCSPRSGDLSVYWYQQSLDQGLQFLIQYYNGEERAKGNILERFSAQQFPDLHSELNLSSLELGDSALYFCASSPYTPTGGNTEAFFGQGTRLTVV.